The entry below gives a single TCR beta chain sequence along with its context. Antigen specificity is unknown. In the same sample, other DNA sequences code for this CDR3. This record comes from a study of graft-versus-host responses after intestinal transplantation. Regarding the study as a whole: The study associated peak circulating GvH clone levels with early post-transplant HvG declines.

Assay: immunoSEQ multiplex PCR; the TCRdb copy retains only in-frame clones and omits some. Of tens of thousands of clones listed, 85% to 95% were seen once; the top ten hold approximately 0.2%. The CDR3 is 13 residues long. The ends were cut back, 4 bases at V and 4 bases at J, with 11 bases in the middle. The germline V gene encodes CDR1 KGHSH and CDR2 LQKENI. The sequence was obtained from a human donor who was the organ donor for an intestinal transplant. The material was unstimulated CD4+ T cells sorted from spleen or lymph node cells, obtained before transplant. The V and J genes are TRBV18 and TRBJ2-7; D is unclear. This CDR3 is CASSLRTEYEQYF. The DNA for the CDR3 is TGTGCCAGCTCACTGAGGACGGAGTACGAGCAGTACTTC.